The entry below describes one T cell receptor (beta chain). The data were obtained in a study of blood T cell repertoires in COVID-19. Study as a whole: The cDNA or gDNA used as material had been derived from T cells, B-cell-depleted T cells, or PBMCs.

Original data processing: Estimation of nucleated cell counts relied on the amplification of reference gene primers. TCRdb's copy holds only in-frame clones and misses some; the assay was immunoSEQ multiplex PCR. V, J and clone size are those of that table, while D and trimming were read from the DNA. The profile shows roughly 190,000 clones, less than 90% of them singletons. The CDR3 extends over 16 amino acids. Trimming removed 2 bases from V and 6 bases from J; junction bases left unmatched: 11. Germline CDR1 is LNHNV and CDR2 is YYDKDF (reference sequence). Participants were aged 18 to 89 years, lived in 24 US areas, and enrolled virtually. Participants classified as exposed had met a COVID-19 case within 2 weeks before study entry.

This TCR was sampled from a young woman who had been exposed to COVID-19. Material for sequencing was PBMCs or T cells enriched from blood (not recorded which). J is TRBJ2-7 and V is TRBV15, with 9 bases that match TRBD1. The CDR3 sequence: CATSRPYRDRVIEQYF. CDR3 nucleotides: TGTGCCACCAGCAGACCTTACCGGGACAGGGTGATCGAGCAGTACTTC.